The 30 T cell receptor beta chains below all came from one sample that was sequenced in a study of shared clonotypes between healthy human individuals. Here immunoSEQ multiplex PCR was the method, and the copy in TCRdb shows in-frame clones only, minus some. The table has hundreds of thousands of clones, 80% to 95% seen once. Naive-designated CD8 cells lacked CD45RO, were positively enriched for CCR7, and omitted terminally differentiated effector memory CD45RA+ cells. The sample was naive CD8+ T cells sorted from blood. These receptors were obtained from a young man in good health.

This chain connects TRBV4-1 to TRBJ2-1; 13 bases align to TRBD2. Germline CDR1 is MGHRA and CDR2 is YSYEKL. This CDR3 contains 17 residues. The trim removed 4 bases at V and 4 bases at J, leaving 7 bases unmatched. The CDR3, as DNA: TGCGCCAGCAGCCTGGGGACTAGCGGGACTATGTACAATGAGCAGTTCTTC. Protein: CASSLGTSGTMYNEQFF.

CDR3 nucleotides: TGTGCTTTGGGGGACGTCAGGGCCTCTGGGGCCAACGTCCTGACTTTC. Translating it yields CALGDVRASGANVLTF. The chain couples TRBV30 to TRBJ2-6; D could derive from TRBD1 or TRBD2 (5 bases each). This CDR3 region has 16 residues. Germline V gives CDR1 GTSNPN, CDR2 SVGIG (reference sequence).

This rearrangement joins TRBV28 to TRBJ2-1, with a weak D call TRBD2 (6 bases). Deletions cut 6 bases from V and 8 bases from J, with 20 bases between. Germline assignment: CDR1 MDHEN and CDR2 SYDVKM. CDR3 length equals 15 residues. The CDR3 reads CASSRLWEVTHEQFF. The CDR3 DNA sequence: TGTGCCAGCAGCCGCTTGTGGGAGGTGACACATGAGCAGTTCTTC.

The chain couples TRBV7-9 to TRBJ2-3; D uncertain. Trimming left V 1 base short and J 5 bases short, with 7 bases between. This CDR3 is built from 13 residues. Germline values: CDR1 SEHNR, CDR2 FQNEAQ (reference sequence). CDR3 sequence reads: CASSLDAEDTQYF. As DNA, the CDR3 is TGTGCCAGCAGCTTAGACGCGGAAGATACGCAGTATTTT.

This clone was seen a single time. The chain carries TRBV21-1 and TRBJ2-1; TRBD1 is the table's D call, not checked against the DNA. TRBV21-1 is a listed pseudogene. The CDR3 sequence is 17 residues long. The CDR3 region is CASSKGDREGSYNEQFF. DNA of the CDR3: TGTGCCAGCAGCAAAGGGGACAGGGAGGGGTCCTACAATGAGCAGTTCTTC.

The chain joins TRBV6-1 to TRBJ2-7, with D hard to call. Trimming stripped 5 bases from V and 3 bases from J, with 14 bases between. This CDR3 has 14 amino acids. Germline V gene lookup returns CDR1 MNHNS and CDR2 SASEGT. The DNA for the CDR3 is TGTGCCAGCAGTTCAAGGACCGGATACTACGAGCAGTACTTC. It is translated as CASSSRTGYYEQYF.

This clone came up once. The genes are TRBV5-1 and TRBJ2-2, with a possible D match to TRBD2 (6 bases). The germline V gene encodes CDR1 SGHRS and CDR2 YFSETQ. The CDR3 runs 16 residues. Trimming shortened V by 4 bases and J by 0 bases, and 13 bases separated the two germline ends. DNA of the CDR3: TGCGCCAGCAGCCAATCTAGCGAAACGAACACCGGGGAGCTGTTTTTT. Translating it yields CASSQSSETNTGELFF.

The V gene is TRBV28, the J gene TRBJ2-5; TRBD2 matches at 11 bases. V dropped 3 bases and J dropped 3; count of bases not matched to a gene: 0. CDR1 is MDHEN, CDR2 SYDVKM, per germline. The CDR3 contains 14 residues. CDR3 nucleotide sequence: TGTGCCAGCAGTTTGACTAGCGGGGAAGAGACCCAGTACTTC. As protein: CASSLTSGEETQYF. The entire variable domain, with the rest obtained from reference TRBV28 and TRBJ2-5, is as follows: DVKVTQSSRYLVKRTGEKVFLECVQDMDHENMFWYRQDPGLGLRLIYFSYDVKMKEKGDIPEGYSVSREKKERFSLILESASTNQTSMYLCASSLTSGEETQYFGPGTRLLVL.

There are a few counts of this clone. The chain links TRBV11-2 to TRBJ2-7, with 9 bases that match TRBD1. The germline gives CDR1 SGHAT, CDR2 FQNNGV. Trimming took 4 bases from V and 3 from J; bases not matched to a gene: 4. The CDR3 loop spans 14 amino acids. This CDR3 reads CASSYNRGLYEQYF. CDR3 coding DNA: TGTGCCAGCAGCTATAACAGGGGGCTCTACGAGCAGTACTTC. Supplemented by reference TRBV11-2 and TRBJ2-7, the full variable domain reads EAGVAQSPRYKIIEKRQSVAFWCNPISGHATLYWYQQILGQGPKLLIQFQNNGVVDDSQLPKDRFSAERLKGVDSTLKIQPAKLEDSAVYLCASSYNRGLYEQYFGPGTRLTVT.

This clone was seen only once. The J gene is TRBJ1-4, the V gene TRBV11-1, with unresolved D. This CDR3 comprises 18 residues. Trimming pared 1 base from V and 1 base from J, leaving 16 bases between. In germline, CDR1 is SGHAT, CDR2 FQDESV (reference sequence). The chain's CDR3 is CASSLDVTDSGTNEKLFF. DNA for the CDR3: TGTGCCAGCAGCTTAGATGTGACCGACTCTGGAACTAATGAAAAACTGTTTTTT.

The chain is built from TRBV4-1 and TRBJ2-7, with 7 bases aligning to TRBD2. This CDR3 comprises 15 residues. CDR1 and CDR2 (germline): MGHRA, YSYEKL. With 5 bases clipped from V and 6 bases from J, the junction kept 13 bases outside the gene matches. This CDR3 reads CASSSVGGTPLEQYF. DNA of the CDR3: TGCGCCAGCAGCTCCGTGGGGGGGACGCCGCTCGAGCAGTACTTC.

J is TRBJ2-2 and V is TRBV7-2, with TRBD2 matching over 9 bases. The CDR3 runs 18 residues. V shed 2 bases, J shed 6 bases, and the junction held 13 bases outside the gene matches. Germline values: CDR1 SGHTA, CDR2 FQGNSA. The CDR3, as DNA: TGTGCCAGCAGCTTATCCTCGGCGGGAGGGCCCGAATCCGGGGAGCTGTTTTTT. It yields the protein CASSLSSAGGPESGELFF.

The gene calls are TRBV7-9 and TRBJ1-1; D not resolved. Germline assignment: CDR1 SEHNR and CDR2 FQNEAQ (reference sequence). The germline V and J ends were trimmed by 5 bases and 1 base, with 17 bases remaining between them. This CDR3 region has 16 residues. CDR3 sequence reads: CASSPPEWQENTEAFF. The CDR3, as DNA: TGTGCCAGCAGCCCTCCAGAGTGGCAGGAGAACACTGAAGCTTTCTTT.

The rearrangement joins TRBV29-1 to TRBJ2-7; the D gene is possibly TRBD2 (6 bases). Germline V gene sequence: CDR1 SQVTM, CDR2 ANQGSEA. The CDR3 runs to 12 residues. V was pared by 5 bases and J by 4 bases, with 12 bases between. CDR3 sequence reads: CSVIAVRYEQYF. Here the CDR3 DNA reads TGCAGCGTTATAGCGGTTAGATACGAGCAGTACTTC.

This chain joins TRBV6-5 and TRBJ1-2; D may be TRBD1 (5 bases). V was trimmed by 5 bases and J by 5 bases, leaving 18 bases between them. Germline V gene data show CDR1 as MNHEY and CDR2 as SVGAGI. There are 15 residues in the CDR3. CDR3 region: CASSPGPQGLYGYTF. CDR3 coding DNA: TGTGCCAGCAGTCCCGGACCCCAGGGTTTATATGGCTACACCTTC.

The CDR3 spells CASSYKETQYF. The CDR3 DNA follows: TGTGCCAGCAGTTACAAAGAGACCCAGTACTTC. The rearrangement uses TRBV6-5 and TRBJ2-5; D gene uncertain. Per the germline V gene, CDR1 is MNHEY and CDR2 is SVGAGI. The CDR3 is made up of 11 amino acids. V lost 2 bases and J 3 bases, leaving 1 base between the germline ends.

A note on this clone: The same CDR3 can be traced to other DNA sequences in this sample. The chain couples TRBV7-9 to TRBJ2-7; 12 nucleotides match TRBD1. The V gene end was trimmed by 5 bases and the J gene end by 4 bases; junction bases not matched to a gene: 6. CDR3 length: 15 amino acids. The germline CDR1 and CDR2 sequences are SEHNR and FQNEAQ (reference sequence). The CDR3 sequence is CASSPPGQGAYEQYF. CDR3 DNA sequence: TGTGCCAGCAGCCCCCCGGGACAGGGGGCATACGAGCAGTACTTC. Combining the CDR3 with reference TRBV7-9 and TRBJ2-7 gives the whole variable domain DTGVSQNPRHKITKRGQNVTFRCDPISEHNRLYWYRQTLGQGPEFLTYFQNEAQLEKSRLLSDRFSAERPKGSFSTLEIQRTEQGDSAMYLCASSPPGQGAYEQYFGPGTRLTVT.

The chain couples TRBV25-1 to TRBJ1-2; D not resolved. Germline CDR1 MGHDK, CDR2 SYGVNS. V was shortened by 3 bases and J by 3 bases, with 8 bases between the two germline ends. CDR3 length equals 13 residues. The chain's CDR3 is CASSEAPDYGYTF. The CDR3 bases are TGTGCCAGCAGTGAGGCCCCAGACTATGGCTACACCTTC.

The chain carries TRBV6-5 and TRBJ2-2; the D is unclear. CDR1 is MNHEY and CDR2 is SVGAGI in the germline V gene. V gave up 7 bases and J gave up 5 bases, with 11 bases separating them. The CDR3 is 13 amino acids. CDR3 in amino acids: CASTLYGTGELFF. CDR3 nucleotide sequence: TGTGCCAGCACCCTTTACGGAACCGGGGAGCTGTTTTTT.

The chain carries TRBV7-8 and TRBJ2-7; D is ambiguous. There are 15 residues in the CDR3. Germline V CDR1 and CDR2: SGHVS, FQNEAQ. Between the trimmed V and J ends, which lost 2 bases and 2 bases, there was a span of 13 bases. CDR3 region: CASSLSPLGTYEQYF. As DNA, the CDR3 is TGTGCCAGCAGCTTATCTCCCTTGGGGACCTACGAGCAGTACTTC.

The chain joins TRBV10-1 to TRBJ2-2; perhaps TRBD2 as D (6 bases). The CDR3 covers 14 residues. V was clipped by 4 bases and J by 1 base, with 7 bases between them. Germline V gene data show CDR1 as WNHNN and CDR2 as SYGVQD (reference sequence). CDR3 sequence (DNA): TGCGCCAGCAGTGCAGCGGGGAACACCGGGGAGCTGTTTTTT. Its translation is CASSAAGNTGELFF.

The chain employs TRBV11-3 and TRBJ2-1; D is perhaps TRBD2 (5 bases). The CDR3 loop spans 17 amino acids. Germline CDR1 SGHNT, CDR2 YENEEA. V shed 5 bases and J shed 0 bases, with 17 bases lying between them. Here the CDR3 DNA reads TGTGCCAGCAGCCCGCAGAAAAGACTATGCTCCTACAATGAGCAGTTCTTC. Its translation is CASSPQKRLCSYNEQFF.

The chain joins TRBV4-3 to TRBJ2-1; 8 bases line up with TRBD2. Germline CDR1 reads LGHNA; CDR2 reads YSLEER. The CDR3 extends over 17 amino acids. The J segment lost 9 bases and the V segment lost 0 bases, leaving 13 bases of the junction unmatched. As DNA, the CDR3 is TGCGCCAGCAGCCAAGATCCCCCCTCAGCGGGAGTCACTGAGCAGTTCTTC. Protein product: CASSQDPPSAGVTEQFF.

The chain combines TRBV29-1 with TRBJ2-3; 11 nucleotides line up with TRBD2. Germline V gives CDR1 SQVTM, CDR2 ANQGSEA. Trimming cost V 8 bases and J 4 bases; bases outside gene matches: 8. This CDR3 has 14 residues. CDR3 in amino acids: CSPRLAGMADTQYF. Here the CDR3 DNA reads TGCAGCCCCCGACTAGCGGGAATGGCAGATACGCAGTATTTT.

Only one count was recorded for this clone. This chain links TRBV4-1 with TRBJ2-1, with D perhaps being TRBD1 or TRBD2 (5 bases each). V gave up 0 bases and J gave up 14 bases, with 14 bases separating them. The length of the CDR3 is 13 residues. From germline, CDR1 is MGHRA and CDR2 YSYEKL. The CDR3 DNA reads as TGCGCCAGCAGCCAAGATCGGACAAAGGAGGAGTTCTTC. This encodes CASSQDRTKEEFF.

CDR3 protein: CASSPASGYNEQFF. The CDR3 coding sequence is TGTGCCAGCAGCCCCGCTAGCGGATACAATGAGCAGTTCTTC. This chain uses TRBV7-2 with TRBJ2-1; 7 nucleotides line up with TRBD2. Germline V gene lookup returns CDR1 SGHTA and CDR2 FQGNSA. V shed 5 bases and J 4 bases; nucleotides not matched to a gene: 5. This CDR3 contains 14 residues.

The chain joins TRBV5-1 to TRBJ2-3, with D unclear. The CDR3 covers 16 residues. Germline CDR1 SGHRS, CDR2 YFSETQ. Trimming cost V 4 bases and J 3 bases, with 18 bases left between them. The CDR3: CASSKPEVDATDTQYF. In DNA, the CDR3 is TGCGCCAGCAGCAAGCCCGAGGTGGATGCTACAGATACGCAGTATTTT.

The chain couples TRBV15 to TRBJ1-3; D is unresolved. With 1 base removed from V and 9 bases from J, the gap between germline ends came to 4 bases. This CDR3 is 11 amino acids long. Germline CDR1 LNHNV, CDR2 YYDKDF (reference sequence). This CDR3 reads CATSRGATIYF. The CDR3 nucleotides read TGTGCCACCAGCAGAGGGGCCACCATATATTTT.

Notes on this clone: The junction departs from the called germline gene at one end, perhaps through a read error. The CDR3 sequence: CASGDPRRDTEAFF. The DNA of the CDR3 is TGTGCCAGCGGTGACCCCAGGAGGGACACTGAAGCTTTCTTT. V usage is TRBV2 and J usage is TRBJ1-1; D is unresolved. The CDR3 consists of 14 residues. Germline values: CDR1 SNHLY, CDR2 FYNNEI.

CDR3 amino acids: CASRRVDSNQPQHF. The CDR3 nucleotides are TGTGCCAGCCGAAGGGTAGATAGCAATCAGCCCCAGCATTTT. The V call is TRBV6-6, the J call TRBJ1-5; D call uncertain. With 8 bases removed from V and 0 bases from J, the gap between germline ends came to 11 bases. The germline V gene has CDR1 MNHNY and CDR2 SVGAGI (reference sequence). CDR3 length: 14 residues.